These 13 T cell receptor beta chains were sequenced from one sample in a study of vaccination and CD4 T cells after COVID-19. What these receptors recognize is not known. Indicated treatment: roughly 10-day PBMC culture with coronavirus spike peptide pools or control peptides (ViraFEST assay). Sequenced with the Oncomine TCR Beta short-read assay was DNA taken from cultured CD4+ T cells. TCRdb fed the PCR reads into MiXCR, producing one record per CDR3 protein. In the table there are approximately 12,000 distinct CDR3 sequences, 65% of which are singletons. The sequencing used CD4+ T cells from blood, cultured in vitro, collected before SARS-CoV-2 vaccination. These receptors were obtained from a human donor who had recovered from COVID-19.

This clonotype was detected only once. The CDR3 sequence is CASSLGGTSGETQYF. CDR3 sequence (DNA): TGTGCCAGCAGCTTAGGGGGGACTAGCGGGGAGACCCAGTACTTC. V is TRBV7-3 and J is TRBJ2-5; 12 positions agree with TRBD2. Germline-derived CDR1 and CDR2 are SGHTA and FQGTGA. The CDR3 covers 15 residues. The ends lost 2 bases at V and 5 bases at J; junction bases unmatched: 3. The whole variable domain, filled in from reference TRBV7-3 and TRBJ2-5, reads GAGVSQTPSNKVTEKGKYVELRCDPISGHTALYWYRQSLGQGPEFLIYFQGTGAADDSGLPNDRFFAVRPEGSVSTLKIQRTERGDSAVYLCASSLGGTSGETQYFGPGTRLLVL.

In its sample, this clonotype was seen once. The V call is TRBV12-3 or TRBV12-4, the J call TRBJ2-5, with 7 bases matching TRBD1. The CDR3 totals 15 residues. The J segment lost 2 bases and the V segment lost 8 bases, leaving 11 bases of the junction unmatched. The CDR3 nucleotides read TGTGCCAGCGGCCTTGCTCGACAGGGTCAAGAGACCCAGTACTTC. This encodes CASGLARQGQETQYF.

The CDR3 DNA follows: TGTGCCAGCTCTGAACAGGGGGCAAGGAGCTCCTATAATTCACCCCTCCACTTT. This sequence encodes CASSEQGARSSYNSPLHF. This chain connects TRBV6-1 to TRBJ1-6; TRBD1 aligns across 9 bases. In germline, CDR1 is MNHNS, CDR2 SASEGT. V shed 8 bases and J 0 bases; nucleotides not matched to a gene: 11. The CDR3 has 18 amino acids.

The chain carries TRBV19 and TRBJ1-1; D is ambiguous. The ends were cut back, 6 bases at V and 6 bases at J, with 8 bases in the middle. Germline CDR1 and CDR2: LNHDA and SQIVND (reference sequence). The CDR3 extends over 11 amino acids. CDR3 sequence (DNA): TGTGCCAGTAGACTAGTGGCTGAAGCTTTCTTT. Translated: CASRLVAEAFF.

There are a few counts of this clonotype. V is TRBV4-3 and J is TRBJ1-5; maybe TRBD1 (5 bases). The CDR3 loop spans 18 amino acids. Germline V CDR1 and CDR2: LGHNA, YSLEER. Trimming shortened V by 0 bases and J by 4 bases, and 19 bases separated the two germline ends. The CDR3 DNA follows: TGCGCCAGCAGCCAAGATGGTCCATCGGGACTTCGAAATCAGCCCCAGCATTTT. Its translation is CASSQDGPSGLRNQPQHF.

The rearrangement joins TRBV9 to TRBJ2-2; 8 bases are shared with TRBD2. V was pared by 7 bases and J by 4 bases, with 9 bases of the junction left unmatched. This CDR3 comprises 15 residues. Germline CDR1 SGDLS, CDR2 YYNGEE. The CDR3 sequence: CASSPAGAGTGELFF. CDR3 coding DNA: TGTGCCAGCTCTCCAGCGGGAGCGGGCACCGGGGAGCTGTTTTTT.

The chain is built from TRBV7-3 and TRBJ2-1; D unclear. V dropped 4 bases and J dropped 5 bases, with 12 bases sitting between them. This CDR3 is 14 amino acids long. Germline lookup yields CDR1 SGHTA and CDR2 FQGTGA. As DNA, the CDR3 is TGTGCCAGCAGCTCACCTGGTCGAGACAATGAGCAGTTCTTC. Translation: CASSSPGRDNEQFF.

This clonotype was recorded once. The CDR3 DNA sequence: TGCAGTGCTAGAGTAGCTAGCGGGAGAGGGGCGGGGGAGCTGTTTTTT. It codes for CSARVASGRGAGELFF. The V and J genes are TRBV20-1 and TRBJ2-2; 10 positions agree with TRBD2. V lost 1 base to trimming and J lost 8 bases; unmatched junction nucleotides: 10. This CDR3 is 16 amino acids long. Germline values: CDR1 DFQATT, CDR2 SNEGSKA (reference sequence).

In this sample, this clonotype turned up a few times. V is TRBV20-1 and J is TRBJ2-5; possible D gene TRBD1, 5 bases. This CDR3 is 15 amino acids long. The germline gives CDR1 DFQATT, CDR2 SNEGSKA (reference sequence). Deletions cut 0 bases from V and 1 base from J, with 12 bases between. The CDR3 DNA reads TGCAGTGCTAGAGACAGGGTCAACTCCCAAGAGACCCAGTACTTC. This encodes CSARDRVNSQETQYF.

This clonotype was seen a handful of times. The V and J genes are TRBV6-2 or TRBV6-3 and TRBJ2-5; D may be TRBD2 (6 bases). Trimming took off 6 bases at V and 5 bases at J, with 22 bases between the two ends. Germline CDR1 is MNHEY and CDR2 is SVGEGT. This CDR3 contains 16 residues. DNA of the CDR3: TGTGCCAGCAGCCACACCGGGACTTCAGGTCTTGAGACCCAGTACTTC. Protein sequence: CASSHTGTSGLETQYF.

The J gene is TRBJ2-7, the V gene TRBV7-7, with D possibly being TRBD1 (6 bases). The CDR3 runs to 13 residues. Germline V gives CDR1 SSHAT, CDR2 FNYEAQ (reference sequence). With 1 base removed from V and 6 bases from J, the gap between germline ends came to 10 bases. CDR3 coding DNA: TGTGCCAGCAGCTTAGACTCAGGGGCCGAGCAGTACTTC. Translated: CASSLDSGAEQYF.

V is TRBV7-8 and J is TRBJ2-6, with D hard to call. The germline CDR1 and CDR2 sequences are SGHVS and FQNEAQ. Trimming took off 6 bases at V and 0 bases at J, with 9 bases between the two ends. The length of the CDR3 is 15 residues. The CDR3 protein is CASSTPSSGANVLTF. CDR3 DNA sequence: TGTGCCAGCAGTACACCGTCCTCTGGGGCCAACGTCCTGACTTTC.

The V call is TRBV19, the J call TRBJ2-2, with no clear D. With 8 bases removed from V and 6 bases from J, the gap between germline ends came to 7 bases. Germline CDR1 is LNHDA and CDR2 is SQIVND (reference sequence). The CDR3 extends over 11 amino acids. CDR3 amino acids: CASLGAGELFF. DNA of the CDR3: TGTGCCAGTCTCGGTGCCGGGGAGCTGTTTTTT. Drawing the rest from reference TRBV19 and TRBJ2-2, the complete variable domain is DGGITQSPKYLFRKEGQNVTLSCEQNLNHDAMYWYRQDPGQGLRLIYYSQIVNDFQKGDIAEGYSVSREKKESFPLTVTSAQKNPTAFYLCASLGAGELFFGEGSRLTVL.